These 10 T cell receptor beta chains were sequenced from one sample in a study of regulatory T cells in long-lasting Graves disease. iRepertoire HTBI primers and Arm-PCR of CDR3 regions built TCR beta libraries. Each CDR3 protein is one row after TCRdb ran MiXCR on the multiplex PCR reads. The table shows around 320,000 distinct CDR3 sequences, with around 15% occurring only once. Time point meaning: newly diagnosed GD, antithyroid drugs for less than 3 months. Isolated PBMC RNA provided the starting material for the TCR library. Another study also made use of these data, one on T cells in Graves' hyperthyroidism and ophthalmopathy.

The sequencing used peripheral blood mononuclear cells (PBMCs), collected at new diagnosis, from a patient treated with antithyroid drugs. Receptors originate from a man aged 40-50 years with Graves disease.

This clonotype was recorded many times. This chain uses TRBV4-1 with TRBJ1-1; possible D gene TRBD1, 6 bases. V shed 1 base and J shed 0 bases, with 9 bases lying between them. Germline loops: CDR1 MGHRA, CDR2 YSYEKL. There are 15 residues in the CDR3. CDR3 in DNA: TGCGCCAGCAGCCAAGCTCGGACAGTGAACACTGAAGCTTTCTTT. This encodes CASSQARTVNTEAFF.

Comments on this clonotype: The junction departs from germline at one end; a sequencing error may be responsible. The chain employs TRBV2 and TRBJ1-5; 9 bases fit TRBD1. Per germline, CDR1 SNHLY and CDR2 FYNNEI. The CDR3 runs to 16 residues. CDR3 sequence reads: CASSASRGQGNRPRHF. CDR3 bases: TGTGCCAGCAGCGCGTCCAGGGGACAGGGCAATCGGCCCCGGCATTTT.

This clonotype was seen ten or more times. The rearrangement uses TRBV6-1 and TRBJ2-7; 11 bases line up with TRBD2. With V trimmed by 8 bases and J by 3 bases, 6 bases remained unmatched. Germline loops: CDR1 MNHNS, CDR2 SASEGT. The CDR3 contains 14 residues. In DNA form, the CDR3 reads TGTGCCAGCCGGTGGACTAGCGGGTTCTACGAGCAGTACTTC. Residues: CASRWTSGFYEQYF.

A few counts support this clonotype. The CDR3 region has the DNA TGTGCCAGCAAACCCGGACAGGGTCGAGTTTGGCAGCCCCAGCATTTT. This translates into CASKPGQGRVWQPQHF. V usage is TRBV28 and J usage is TRBJ1-5, with 8 bases that match TRBD1. The ends lost 7 bases at V and 7 bases at J; junction bases unmatched: 15. Germline-derived CDR1 and CDR2 are MDHEN and SYDVKM. The CDR3 extends over 16 amino acids.

This clonotype was detected many times. CDR3 region: CASSLIQVTYEQYF. Written as DNA, the CDR3 is TGTGCCAGCAGCCTAATACAAGTTACCTACGAGCAGTACTTC. The V call is TRBV5-5, the J call TRBJ2-7; D gene ambiguous. Trimming took off 4 bases at V and 2 bases at J, with 13 bases between the two ends. The CDR3 runs to 14 residues. CDR1 and CDR2 (germline): SGHKS, YYEKEE (reference sequence).

This clonotype was seen a few times. At one boundary the junction diverges from the germline segment, which might be a read error. V and J are TRBV12-3 or TRBV12-4 and TRBJ2-2; 9 bases are shared with TRBD2. The CDR3 loop spans 13 amino acids. CDR3 sequence: CASSEGASGELLF. CDR3 DNA: TGTGCCAGCTCAGAGGGGGCTAGCGGGGAGCTGTTGTTT.

The rearrangement uses TRBV12-3 or TRBV12-4 and TRBJ1-1; a possible D gene is TRBD1 (6 bases). CDR3 length: 15 amino acids. Trimming took 8 bases from V and 1 from J, leaving 17 bases between them. CDR3 in DNA: TGTGCCAGCGCATGGAGGGGGGGCAAGAACACTGAAGCTTTCTTT. As protein: CASAWRGGKNTEAFF.

The J gene is TRBJ2-7, the V gene TRBV30; 7 positions match TRBD2. The CDR3 is 14 amino acids. The germline gives CDR1 GTSNPN, CDR2 SVGIG (reference sequence). Trimming at V came to 3 bases and at J to 2 bases, leaving 7 bases not matched to a gene. The CDR3 sequence is CAWSPWGGAYEQYF. CDR3 in DNA: TGTGCCTGGAGCCCGTGGGGGGGGGCCTACGAGCAGTACTTC.

A word on this clonotype: The junction departs from the called germline gene at one end, perhaps through a read error. The chain recombines TRBV6-5 with TRBJ1-5, with D unclear. The germline gives CDR1 MNHEY, CDR2 SVGAGI. The CDR3 loop spans 14 amino acids. The CDR3 bases are TGTGCCGGCAGTTACAGTTATAGCAATCAGCCCCAGCATTTT. It encodes CAGSYSYSNQPQHF.

This chain uses TRBV15 with TRBJ1-5; 8 nucleotides match TRBD1. Germline V gene lookup returns CDR1 LNHNV and CDR2 YYDKDF (reference sequence). Germline trimming cut 0 bases from V and 5 bases from J; bases unmatched to any gene: 6. This CDR3 has 16 residues. The DNA of the CDR3 is TGTGCCACCAGCAGAGATTTAACAGGGGGTTATCAGCCCCAGCATTTT. Its protein product is CATSRDLTGGYQPQHF.